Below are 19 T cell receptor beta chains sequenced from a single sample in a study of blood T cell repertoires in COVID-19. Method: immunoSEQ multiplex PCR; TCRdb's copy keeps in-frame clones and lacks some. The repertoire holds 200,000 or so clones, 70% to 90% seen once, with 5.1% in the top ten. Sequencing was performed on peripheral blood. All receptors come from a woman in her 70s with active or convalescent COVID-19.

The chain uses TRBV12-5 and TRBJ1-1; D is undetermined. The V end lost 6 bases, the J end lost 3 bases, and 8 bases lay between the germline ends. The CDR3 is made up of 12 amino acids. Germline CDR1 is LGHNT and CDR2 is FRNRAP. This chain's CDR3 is CASGKGDTEAFF. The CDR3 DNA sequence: TGTGCTAGTGGCAAGGGAGACACTGAAGCTTTCTTT.

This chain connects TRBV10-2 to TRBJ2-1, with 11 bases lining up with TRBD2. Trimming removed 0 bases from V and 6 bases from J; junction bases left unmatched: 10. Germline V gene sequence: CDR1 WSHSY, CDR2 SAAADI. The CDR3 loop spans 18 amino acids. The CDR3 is CASSESVSPLAGGNEQFF. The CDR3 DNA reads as TGCGCCAGCAGTGAGTCTGTCAGCCCGCTAGCGGGAGGCAATGAGCAGTTCTTC.

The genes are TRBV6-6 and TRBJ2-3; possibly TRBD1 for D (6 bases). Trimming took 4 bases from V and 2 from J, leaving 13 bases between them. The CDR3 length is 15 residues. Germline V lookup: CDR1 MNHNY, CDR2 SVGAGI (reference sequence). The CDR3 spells CASSFADRITDTQYF. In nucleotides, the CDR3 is TGTGCCAGCAGTTTCGCAGACAGGATCACAGATACGCAGTATTTT.

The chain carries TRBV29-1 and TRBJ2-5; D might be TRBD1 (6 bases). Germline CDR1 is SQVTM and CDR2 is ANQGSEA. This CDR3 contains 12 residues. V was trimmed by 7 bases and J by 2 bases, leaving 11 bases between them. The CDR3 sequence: CSAGHQQETQYF. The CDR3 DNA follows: TGCAGCGCGGGACACCAACAAGAGACCCAGTACTTC.

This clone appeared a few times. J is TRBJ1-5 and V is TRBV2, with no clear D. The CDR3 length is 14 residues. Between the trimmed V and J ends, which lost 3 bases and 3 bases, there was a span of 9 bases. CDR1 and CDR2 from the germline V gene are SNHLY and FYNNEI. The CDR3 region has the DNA TGTGCCAGCAGTGAGGGCAGCCCCAATCAGCCCCAGCATTTT. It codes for CASSEGSPNQPQHF.

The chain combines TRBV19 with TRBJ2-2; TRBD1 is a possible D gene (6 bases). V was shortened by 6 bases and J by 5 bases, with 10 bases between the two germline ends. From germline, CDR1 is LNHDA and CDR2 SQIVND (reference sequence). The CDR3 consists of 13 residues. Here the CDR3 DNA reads TGTGCCAGTAGCGGGACATTTACCGGGGAGCTGTTTTTT. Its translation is CASSGTFTGELFF. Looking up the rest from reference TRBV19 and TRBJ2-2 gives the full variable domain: DGGITQSPKYLFRKEGQNVTLSCEQNLNHDAMYWYRQDPGQGLRLIYYSQIVNDFQKGDIAEGYSVSREKKESFPLTVTSAQKNPTAFYLCASSGTFTGELFFGEGSRLTVL.

This CDR3 reads CASSVLAGETQYF. Written as DNA, the CDR3 is TGTGCCAGCAGCGTGTTGGCAGGAGAGACCCAGTACTTC. The chain has TRBV11-1 and TRBJ2-5; D uncertain. This CDR3 comprises 13 residues. Germline CDR1 is SGHAT and CDR2 is FQDESV (reference sequence). Deletions cut 5 bases from V and 4 bases from J, with 11 bases between.

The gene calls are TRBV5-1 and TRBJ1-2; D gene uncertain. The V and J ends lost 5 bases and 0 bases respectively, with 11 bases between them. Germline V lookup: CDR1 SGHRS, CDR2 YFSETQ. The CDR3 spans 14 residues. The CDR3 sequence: CASSYTAANYGYTF. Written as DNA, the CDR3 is TGCGCCAGCAGTTACACAGCAGCTAACTATGGCTACACCTTC.

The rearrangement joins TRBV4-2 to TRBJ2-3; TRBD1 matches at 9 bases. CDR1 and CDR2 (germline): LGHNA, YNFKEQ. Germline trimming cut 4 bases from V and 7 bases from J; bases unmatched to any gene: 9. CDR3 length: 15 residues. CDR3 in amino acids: CASSPITGGMNTQYF. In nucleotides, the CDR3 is TGTGCCAGCAGCCCAATTACAGGGGGCATGAATACGCAGTATTTT.

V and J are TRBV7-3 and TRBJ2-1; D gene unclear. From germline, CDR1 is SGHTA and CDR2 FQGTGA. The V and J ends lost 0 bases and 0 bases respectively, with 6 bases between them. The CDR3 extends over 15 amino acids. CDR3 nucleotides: TGTGCCAGCAGCTTAACTCTGAGCTCCTACAATGAGCAGTTCTTC. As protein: CASSLTLSSYNEQFF.

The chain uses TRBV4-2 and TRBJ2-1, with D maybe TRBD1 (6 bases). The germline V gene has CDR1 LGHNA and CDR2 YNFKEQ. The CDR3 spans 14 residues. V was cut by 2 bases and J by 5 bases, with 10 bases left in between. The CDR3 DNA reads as TGTGCCAGCAGCCAACTGACAGGAGACAATGAGCAGTTCTTC. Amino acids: CASSQLTGDNEQFF.

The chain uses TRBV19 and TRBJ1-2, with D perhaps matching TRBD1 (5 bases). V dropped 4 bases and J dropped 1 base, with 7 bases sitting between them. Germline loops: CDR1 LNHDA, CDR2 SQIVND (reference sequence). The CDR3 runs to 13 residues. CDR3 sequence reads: CASSRQSNYGYTF. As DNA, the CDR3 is TGTGCCAGTAGTAGACAGAGTAACTATGGCTACACCTTC. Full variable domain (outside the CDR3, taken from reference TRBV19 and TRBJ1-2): DGGITQSPKYLFRKEGQNVTLSCEQNLNHDAMYWYRQDPGQGLRLIYYSQIVNDFQKGDIAEGYSVSREKKESFPLTVTSAQKNPTAFYLCASSRQSNYGYTFGSGTRLTVV.

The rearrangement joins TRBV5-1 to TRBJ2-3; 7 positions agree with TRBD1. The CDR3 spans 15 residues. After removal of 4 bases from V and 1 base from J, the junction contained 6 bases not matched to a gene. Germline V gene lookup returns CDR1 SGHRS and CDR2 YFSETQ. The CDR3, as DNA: TGCGCCAGCAGCCGGGACAGACGTCGCACAGATACGCAGTATTTT. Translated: CASSRDRRRTDTQYF.

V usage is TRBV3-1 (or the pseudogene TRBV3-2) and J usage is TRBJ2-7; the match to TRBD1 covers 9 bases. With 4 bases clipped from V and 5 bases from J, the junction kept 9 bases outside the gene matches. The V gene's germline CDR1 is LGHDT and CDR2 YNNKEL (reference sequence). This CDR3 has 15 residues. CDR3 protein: CASSPQQGAYHEQYF. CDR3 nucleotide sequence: TGTGCCAGCAGCCCTCAACAGGGGGCTTATCACGAGCAGTACTTC.

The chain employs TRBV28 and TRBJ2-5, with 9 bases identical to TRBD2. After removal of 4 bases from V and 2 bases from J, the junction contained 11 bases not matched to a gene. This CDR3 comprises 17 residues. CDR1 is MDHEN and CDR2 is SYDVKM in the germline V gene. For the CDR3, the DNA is TGTGCCAGCAGTTCTCCGGGGGGAGCGGGAGGACAAGAGACCCAGTACTTC. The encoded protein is CASSSPGGAGGQETQYF.

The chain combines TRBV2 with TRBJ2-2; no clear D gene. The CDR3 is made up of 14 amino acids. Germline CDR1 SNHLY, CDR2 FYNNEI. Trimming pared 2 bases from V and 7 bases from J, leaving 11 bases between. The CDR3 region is CASSENPRGGELFF. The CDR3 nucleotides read TGTGCCAGCAGTGAAAACCCCCGAGGCGGGGAGCTGTTTTTT. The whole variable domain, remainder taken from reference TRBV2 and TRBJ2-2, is EPEVTQTPSHQVTQMGQEVILRCVPISNHLYFYWYRQILGQKVEFLVSFYNNEISEKSEIFDDQFSVERPDGSNFTLKIRSTKLEDSAMYFCASSENPRGGELFFGEGSRLTVL.

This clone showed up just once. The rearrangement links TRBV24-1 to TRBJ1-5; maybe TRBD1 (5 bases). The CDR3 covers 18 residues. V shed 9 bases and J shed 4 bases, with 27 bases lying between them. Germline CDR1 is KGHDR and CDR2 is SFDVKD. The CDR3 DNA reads TGTGCCACCGCGACCAGGACGCCAGGGAATATATGGAATCAGCCCCAGCATTTT. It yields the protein CATATRTPGNIWNQPQHF.

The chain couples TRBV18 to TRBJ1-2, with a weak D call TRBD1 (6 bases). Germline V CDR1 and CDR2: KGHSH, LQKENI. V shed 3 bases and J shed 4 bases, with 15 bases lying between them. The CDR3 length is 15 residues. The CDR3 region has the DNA TGTGCCAGCTCACCTGCGAGACAGGCTCTCTATGGCTACACCTTC. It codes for CASSPARQALYGYTF.

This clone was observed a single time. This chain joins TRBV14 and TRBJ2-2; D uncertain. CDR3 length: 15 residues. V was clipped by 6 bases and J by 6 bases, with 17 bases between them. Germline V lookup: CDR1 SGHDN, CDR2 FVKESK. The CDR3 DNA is TGTGCCAGCAGGGGTACGGAGCCATACCCCGGGGAGCTGTTTTTT. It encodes CASRGTEPYPGELFF.